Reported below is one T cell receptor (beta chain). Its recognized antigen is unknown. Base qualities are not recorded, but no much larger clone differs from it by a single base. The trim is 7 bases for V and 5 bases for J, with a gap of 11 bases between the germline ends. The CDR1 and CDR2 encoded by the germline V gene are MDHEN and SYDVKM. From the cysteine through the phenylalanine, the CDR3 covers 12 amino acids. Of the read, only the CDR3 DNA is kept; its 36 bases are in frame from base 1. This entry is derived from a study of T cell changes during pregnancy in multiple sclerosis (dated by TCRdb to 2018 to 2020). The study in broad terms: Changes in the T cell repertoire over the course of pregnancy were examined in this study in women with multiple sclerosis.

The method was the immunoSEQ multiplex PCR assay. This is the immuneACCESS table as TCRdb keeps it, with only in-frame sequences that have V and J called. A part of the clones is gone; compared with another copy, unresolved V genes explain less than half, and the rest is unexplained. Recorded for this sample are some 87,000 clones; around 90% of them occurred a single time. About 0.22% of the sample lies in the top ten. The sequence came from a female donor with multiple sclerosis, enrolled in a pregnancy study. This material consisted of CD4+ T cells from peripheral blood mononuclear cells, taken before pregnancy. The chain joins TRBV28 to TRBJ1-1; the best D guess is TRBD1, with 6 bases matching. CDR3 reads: CASTPGDTEAFF. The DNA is TGTGCCAGCACCCCAGGGGATACTGAAGCTTTCTTT. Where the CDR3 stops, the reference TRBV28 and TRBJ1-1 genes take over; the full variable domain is DVKVTQSSRYLVKRTGEKVFLECVQDMDHENMFWYRQDPGLGLRLIYFSYDVKMKEKGDIPEGYSVSREKKERFSLILESASTNQTSMYLCASTPGDTEAFFGQGTRLTVV.